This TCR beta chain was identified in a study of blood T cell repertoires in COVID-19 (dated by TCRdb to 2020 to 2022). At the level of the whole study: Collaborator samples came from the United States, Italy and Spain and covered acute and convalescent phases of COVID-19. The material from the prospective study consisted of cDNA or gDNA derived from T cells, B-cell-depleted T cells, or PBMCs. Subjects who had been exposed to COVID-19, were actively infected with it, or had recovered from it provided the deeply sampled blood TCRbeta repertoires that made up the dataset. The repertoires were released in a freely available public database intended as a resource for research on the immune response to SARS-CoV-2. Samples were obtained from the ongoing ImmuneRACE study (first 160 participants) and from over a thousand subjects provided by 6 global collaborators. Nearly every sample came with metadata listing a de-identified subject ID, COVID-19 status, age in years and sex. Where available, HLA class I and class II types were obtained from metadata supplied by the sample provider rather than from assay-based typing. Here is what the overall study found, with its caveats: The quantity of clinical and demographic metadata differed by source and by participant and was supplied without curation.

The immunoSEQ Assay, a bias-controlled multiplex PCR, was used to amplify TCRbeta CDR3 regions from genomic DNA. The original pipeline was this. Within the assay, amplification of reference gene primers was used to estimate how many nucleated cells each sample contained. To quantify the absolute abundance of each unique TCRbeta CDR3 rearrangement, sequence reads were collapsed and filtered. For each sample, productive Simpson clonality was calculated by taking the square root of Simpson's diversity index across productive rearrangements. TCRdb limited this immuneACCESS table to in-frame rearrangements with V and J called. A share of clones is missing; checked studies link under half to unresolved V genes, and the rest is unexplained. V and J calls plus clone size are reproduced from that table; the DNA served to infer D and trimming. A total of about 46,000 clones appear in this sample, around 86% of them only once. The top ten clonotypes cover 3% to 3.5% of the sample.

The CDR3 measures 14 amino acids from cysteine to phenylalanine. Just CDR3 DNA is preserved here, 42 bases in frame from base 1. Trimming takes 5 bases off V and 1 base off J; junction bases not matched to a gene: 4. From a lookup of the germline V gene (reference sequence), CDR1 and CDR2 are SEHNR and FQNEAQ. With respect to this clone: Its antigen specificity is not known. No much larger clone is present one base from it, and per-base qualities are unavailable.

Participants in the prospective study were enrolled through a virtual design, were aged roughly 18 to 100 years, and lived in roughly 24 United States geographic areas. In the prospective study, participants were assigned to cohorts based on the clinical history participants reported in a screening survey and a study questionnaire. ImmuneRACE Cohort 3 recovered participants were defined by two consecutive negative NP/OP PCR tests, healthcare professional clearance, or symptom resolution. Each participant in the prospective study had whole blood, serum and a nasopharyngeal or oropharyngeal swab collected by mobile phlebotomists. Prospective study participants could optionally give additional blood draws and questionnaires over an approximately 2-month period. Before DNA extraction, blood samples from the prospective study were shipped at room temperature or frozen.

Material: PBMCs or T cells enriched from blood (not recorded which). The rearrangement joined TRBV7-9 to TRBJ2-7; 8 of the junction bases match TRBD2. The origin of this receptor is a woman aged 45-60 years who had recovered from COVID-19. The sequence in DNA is TGTGCCAGCAGCAGAGCGGGGGAATCCTACGAGCAGTACTTC. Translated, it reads CASSRAGESYEQYF.